This T cell receptor beta chain was profiled in a study of T cells after yellow fever vaccination. This clonotype appeared a few times. No antigen is known for it. Study-level results: Once the booster was given, most primary-vaccination clones reappeared, at around 96% for CD4 and 88% for CD8.

V lost 0 bases, J lost 3 bases, and 7 bases lay in between. Per germline, CDR1 SGHNT and CDR2 YYREEE (reference sequence). CDR3 length equals 14 residues. Synthesis of TCR cDNA relied on 5'RACE template switching, which attached a universal primer site and UMIs. In TCRdb, the 5' RACE reads were re-called with MiXCR into one record per CDR3 protein. Found here are around 100,000 distinct CDR3 sequences, 4.5% to 6% of them singletons; the top ten hold more than 40%. Sample: CD8+ T cells sorted from PBMCs, taken 10 days after the yellow fever booster vaccination. The sequence came from a man aged 18 to 30 who received the YFV17D yellow fever vaccine. This sequence joins TRBV5-4 and TRBJ2-1; D gene ambiguous. The CDR3 DNA reads TGTGCCAGCAGCTTGGCGGTAGGCTACAATGAGCAGTTCTTC. Translated: CASSLAVGYNEQFF. The full variable domain, in which reference TRBV5-4 and TRBJ2-1 provide the parts outside the CDR3, is ETGVTQSPTHLIKTRGQQVTLRCSSQSGHNTVSWYQQALGQGPQFIFQYYREEENGRGNFPPRFSGLQFPNYSSELNVNALELDDSALYLCASSLAVGYNEQFFGPGTRLTVL.